This TCR beta chain stems from a study of blood T cells in healthy people across ages. This clonotype occurred once. Antigen unknown. Then a second PCR, running about 6 to 12 cycles, was carried out with a sample-barcoded 5' primer and a J-beta primer mix. TCRdb processed the 5' RACE reads anew with MiXCR; each CDR3 protein has one entry. The sample has about 810,000 distinct CDR3 sequences, roughly 40% seen once; the top ten hold roughly 13%. Study-wide results and limits: Per million T cells, TCR beta diversity dropped about linearly as age rose.

Material for sequencing was blood. This receptor was taken from a man between 18 and 29 years old in good health.

CDR3 nucleotides: TGTGCCAGCAGTGTAGTAGCAACTAATGAAAAACTGTTTTTT. Translation gives CASSVVATNEKLFF. The chain carries TRBV12-3 or TRBV12-4 and TRBJ1-4; unclear D gene. The germline V and J ends were trimmed by 5 bases and 0 bases, with 7 bases remaining between them. This CDR3 spans 14 amino acids.